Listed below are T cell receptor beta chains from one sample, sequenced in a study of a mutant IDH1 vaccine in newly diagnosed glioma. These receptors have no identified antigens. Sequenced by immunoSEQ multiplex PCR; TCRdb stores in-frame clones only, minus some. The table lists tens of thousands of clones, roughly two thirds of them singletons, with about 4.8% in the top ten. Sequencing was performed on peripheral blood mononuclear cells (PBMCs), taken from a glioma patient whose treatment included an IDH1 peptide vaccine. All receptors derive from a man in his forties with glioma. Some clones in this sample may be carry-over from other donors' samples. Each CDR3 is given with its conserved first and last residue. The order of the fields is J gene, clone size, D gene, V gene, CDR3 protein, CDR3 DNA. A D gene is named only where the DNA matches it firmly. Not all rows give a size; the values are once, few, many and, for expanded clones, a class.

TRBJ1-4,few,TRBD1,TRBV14,CASSHWDRGNEKLFF,TGTGCCAGCAGCCATTGGGACAGGGGGAATGAAAAACTGTTTTTT
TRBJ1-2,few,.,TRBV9,CASSASGLTNYGYTF,TGTGCCAGCAGCGCCTCGGGACTCACTAACTATGGCTACACCTTC
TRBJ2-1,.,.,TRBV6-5,CASSYTPGTHNEQFF,TGTGCCAGCAGTTACACACCCGGGACCCACAATGAGCAGTTCTTC
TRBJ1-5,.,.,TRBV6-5,CASSQGRAQPQHF,TGTGCCAGCAGTCAGGGGAGGGCACAGCCCCAGCATTTT
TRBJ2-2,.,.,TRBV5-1,CASSFETANTGELFF,TGCGCCAGCAGCTTCGAGACAGCGAACACCGGGGAGCTGTTTTTT
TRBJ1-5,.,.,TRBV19,CASSILSVSNQPQHF,TGTGCCAGTAGTATACTCTCCGTTAGCAATCAGCCCCAGCATTTT
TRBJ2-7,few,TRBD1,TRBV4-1,CASSQDSSDRGFEEQYF,TGCGCCAGCAGCCAAGACTCGTCGGACAGGGGTTTCGAGGAGCAGTACTTC
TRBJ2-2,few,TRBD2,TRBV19,CASSTPAIFVRLAGGPNTGELFF,TGTGCCAGTAGTACCCCAGCTATTTTCGTTCGACTAGCGGGGGGGCCGAACACCGGGGAGCTGTTTTTT
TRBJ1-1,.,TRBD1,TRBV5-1,CASNLGQGAGITEAFF,TGCGCCAGCAACCTGGGACAGGGGGCAGGTATCACTGAAGCTTTCTTT
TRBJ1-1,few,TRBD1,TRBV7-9,CASSLGQGARLDTEAFF,TGTGCCAGCAGCTTGGGACAGGGGGCGAGGTTGGACACTGAAGCTTTCTTT
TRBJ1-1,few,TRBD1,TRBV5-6,CASSFGTGGGSGTEAFF,TGTGCCAGCAGCTTCGGGACAGGGGGCGGATCGGGCACTGAAGCTTTCTTT
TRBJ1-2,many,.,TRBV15,CATSRDEVSSNYGYTF,TGTGCCACCAGCAGAGATGAGGTCAGCTCTAACTATGGCTACACCTTC
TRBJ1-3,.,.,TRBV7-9,CASSLGVGSGNTIYF,TGTGCCAGCAGCTTAGGGGTGGGCTCTGGAAACACCATATATTTT